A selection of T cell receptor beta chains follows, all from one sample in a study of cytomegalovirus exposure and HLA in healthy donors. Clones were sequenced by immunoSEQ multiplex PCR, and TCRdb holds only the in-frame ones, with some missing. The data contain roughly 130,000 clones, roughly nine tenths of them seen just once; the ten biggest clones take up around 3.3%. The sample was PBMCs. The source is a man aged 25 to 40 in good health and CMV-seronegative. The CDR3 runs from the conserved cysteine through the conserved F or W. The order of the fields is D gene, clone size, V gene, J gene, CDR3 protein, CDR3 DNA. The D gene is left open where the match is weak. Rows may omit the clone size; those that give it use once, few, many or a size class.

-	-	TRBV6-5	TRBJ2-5	CASSYSAGQETQYF	TGTGCCAGCAGTTACTCGGCGGGACAAGAGACCCAGTACTTC
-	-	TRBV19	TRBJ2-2	CASSDQGSAGELFF	TGTGCCTCCTCCGATCAGGGAAGCGCCGGGGAGCTGTTTTTT
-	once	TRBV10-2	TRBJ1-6	CASGGLVAYNSPLHF	TGCGCCAGCGGGGGCCTGGTTGCCTATAATTCACCCCTCCACTTT
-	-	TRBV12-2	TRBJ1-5	CASRPRQGQHLILIPHSNQPQHF	TGTGCAAGTCGCCCTCGACAGGGTCAACACCTCATCTTAATACCTCATAGCAATCAGCCCCAGCATTTT
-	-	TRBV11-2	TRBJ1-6	CASSPGLSSYNSPLHF	TGTGCCAGCAGCCCCGGGTTGAGCTCCTATAATTCACCCCTCCACTTT
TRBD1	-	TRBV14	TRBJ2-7	CASSQEVWEQGGPYEQYF	TGTGCCAGCAGCCAAGAAGTGTGGGAACAGGGGGGCCCCTACGAGCAGTACTTC
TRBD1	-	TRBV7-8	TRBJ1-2	CASSLRTGDLYGYTF	TGTGCCAGCAGCCTGCGGACAGGGGATCTCTATGGCTACACCTTC
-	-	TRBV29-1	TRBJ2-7	CSVEDPEGSYEQYF	TGCAGCGTTGAAGATCCTGAGGGCTCCTACGAGCAGTACTTC
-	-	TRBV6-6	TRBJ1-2	CASSFRQESGYTF	TGTGCCAGCAGTTTCCGACAGGAGAGTGGCTACACCTTC
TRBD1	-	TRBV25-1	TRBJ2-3	CASSPGQGITDTQYF	TGTGCCAGCAGTCCGGGACAGGGCATCACAGATACGCAGTATTTT
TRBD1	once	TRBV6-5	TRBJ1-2	CASSPRTGGWLGYTF	TGTGCCAGCAGTCCGCGGACAGGGGGTTGGCTTGGCTACACCTTC
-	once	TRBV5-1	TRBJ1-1	CASSLWSATEAFF	TGCGCCAGCAGCTTGTGGAGTGCCACTGAAGCTTTCTTT
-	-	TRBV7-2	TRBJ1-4	CASSLRTGREKLFF	TGTGCCAGCAGCTTACGGACGGGGAGGGAAAAACTGTTTTTT
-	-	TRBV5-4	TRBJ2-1	CASHPSPGDNEQFF	TGTGCCAGCCATCCAAGCCCAGGGGACAATGAGCAGTTCTTC
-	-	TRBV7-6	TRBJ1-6	CASSLGTLLSPLHF	TGTGCCAGCAGCCTGGGGACACTTCTTTCACCCCTCCACTTT
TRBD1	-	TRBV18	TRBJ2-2	CASSPLRRPGQANTGELFF	TGTGCCAGCTCACCACTCAGACGTCCGGGACAGGCGAACACCGGGGAGCTGTTTTTT
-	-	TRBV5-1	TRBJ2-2	CASSLVQGSRELFF	TGCGCCAGCAGCTTGGTCCAGGGGAGCCGGGAGCTGTTTTTT